This T cell receptor beta chain was sequenced for a study of blood T cell repertoires in COVID-19. Study summary: COVID-19 samples, acute and convalescent, were from the United States, Italy and Spain. T cells, B-cell-depleted T cells, or PBMCs supplied cDNA or gDNA.

CDR1 and CDR2 from the germline V gene are ENHRY and SYGVKD. The V end lost 4 bases, the J end lost 1 base, and 10 bases lay between the germline ends. The CDR3 is 14 residues long. Study processing details: Reference gene primer amplification yielded estimated nucleated cell counts. Libraries were prepared by immunoSEQ multiplex PCR; TCRdb keeps only in-frame clonotypes and omits some of them. V, J and clone size are taken as reported in that table, and D and trimming were inferred from the DNA itself. The data contain some 280,000 clones, 70% to 90% of them singletons. Sequencing input: peripheral blood. The V and J genes are TRBV10-3 and TRBJ2-5; tentatively, D is TRBD1 (6 bases). The source is a woman in her twenties or thirties with active or convalescent COVID-19. CDR3 coding DNA: TGTGCCATCAGTGGGGGGCTGGGCCAAGAGACCCAGTACTTC. Translating gives CAISGGLGQETQYF.